A selection of T cell receptor beta chains follows, all from one sample in a study of cytomegalovirus exposure and HLA in healthy donors. Some clones are missing from TCRdb's copy, which holds only in-frame ones; the method was immunoSEQ multiplex PCR. In the table there are 150,000 to 200,000 clones, 60% to 80% of which are singletons. The material sequenced was PBMCs. These TCRs come from a woman between 40 and 55 years old in good health and CMV-seronegative. Each CDR3 is given with its conserved first and last residue. Each record gives: clone size, V gene, J gene, D gene, CDR3 protein, CDR3 DNA. The D gene is left open where the match is weak. Not every row has a clone size; where given, it reads once, few, many or a size class.

clone_size: once; v_call: TRBV15; j_call: TRBJ2-7; d_call: -; cdr3_aa: CATRERRGADEQYF; cdr3_nt: TGTGCCACCCGAGAGCGACGGGGGGCAGACGAGCAGTACTTC
clone_size: -; v_call: TRBV28; j_call: TRBJ1-5; d_call: -; cdr3_aa: CASRPAAGQPQHF; cdr3_nt: TGTGCCAGCAGGCCCGCAGCAGGACAGCCCCAGCATTTT
clone_size: -; v_call: TRBV29-1; j_call: TRBJ1-6; d_call: TRBD1; cdr3_aa: CSVGDRGNSPLHF; cdr3_nt: TGCAGCGTTGGGGACAGGGGTAATTCACCCCTCCACTTT
clone_size: -; v_call: TRBV28; j_call: TRBJ2-4; d_call: -; cdr3_aa: CASNPSDIKNIQYF; cdr3_nt: TGTGCCAGCAATCCTAGCGACATCAAAAACATTCAGTACTTC
clone_size: -; v_call: TRBV6-5; j_call: TRBJ1-1; d_call: -; cdr3_aa: CASSYLENTEAFF; cdr3_nt: TGTGCCAGCAGTTATTTAGAGAACACTGAAGCTTTCTTT
clone_size: once; v_call: TRBV5-1; j_call: TRBJ2-7; d_call: -; cdr3_aa: CASSLSGGSRPEQYF; cdr3_nt: TGCGCCAGCAGCTTGTCCGGCGGATCTCGTCCCGAGCAGTACTTC
clone_size: -; v_call: TRBV19; j_call: TRBJ2-6; d_call: TRBD1; cdr3_aa: CASTTGFSGANGLTF; cdr3_nt: TGTGCCAGTACGACAGGGTTTTCTGGGGCCAACGGCCTGACTTTC
clone_size: -; v_call: TRBV2; j_call: TRBJ2-7; d_call: TRBD1; cdr3_aa: CASSPRDRGSYEQYF; cdr3_nt: TGTGCCAGCAGTCCAAGGGACAGGGGATCCTACGAGCAGTACTTC
clone_size: -; v_call: TRBV10-2; j_call: TRBJ1-1; d_call: TRBD1; cdr3_aa: CASRLGTGNTEAFF; cdr3_nt: TGCGCCAGCAGACTCGGGACAGGGAACACTGAAGCTTTCTTT
clone_size: -; v_call: TRBV19; j_call: TRBJ2-5; d_call: -; cdr3_aa: CASSGAGTETQYF; cdr3_nt: TGTGCCAGTAGCGGGGCGGGGACCGAGACCCAGTACTTC
clone_size: -; v_call: TRBV4-3; j_call: TRBJ2-7; d_call: TRBD2; cdr3_aa: CASSQDLWGGYEQYF; cdr3_nt: TGCGCCAGCAGCCAAGATCTTTGGGGGGGCTACGAGCAGTACTTC
clone_size: -; v_call: TRBV4-2; j_call: TRBJ2-5; d_call: -; cdr3_aa: CASSFKETQYF; cdr3_nt: TGTGCCAGCAGCTTCAAAGAGACCCAGTACTTC
clone_size: few; v_call: TRBV28; j_call: TRBJ2-1; d_call: -; cdr3_aa: CASSQLGGEQFF; cdr3_nt: TGTGCCAGCAGCCAGTTAGGAGGGGAGCAGTTCTTC
clone_size: few; v_call: TRBV29-1; j_call: TRBJ2-2; d_call: TRBD1; cdr3_aa: CSVEGQGTGELFF; cdr3_nt: TGCAGCGTTGAGGGACAGGGGACCGGGGAGCTGTTTTTT
clone_size: once; v_call: TRBV6-6; j_call: TRBJ1-1; d_call: -; cdr3_aa: CASSPPLGTSNTEAFF; cdr3_nt: TGTGCCAGCAGTCCCCCTTTGGGGACATCGAACACTGAAGCTTTCTTT
clone_size: -; v_call: TRBV28; j_call: TRBJ1-4; d_call: -; cdr3_aa: CASSLGRTLREKLFF; cdr3_nt: TGTGCCAGCAGTTTGGGGAGGACTTTGCGGGAAAAACTGTTTTTT
clone_size: -; v_call: TRBV10-1; j_call: TRBJ2-7; d_call: -; cdr3_aa: CASSESGRVWQYF; cdr3_nt: TGCGCCAGCAGTGAGTCGGGCAGGGTATGGCAGTACTTC
clone_size: -; v_call: TRBV9; j_call: TRBJ1-1; d_call: -; cdr3_aa: CASSVYGGTEAFF; cdr3_nt: TGTGCCAGCAGCGTATACGGTGGCACTGAAGCTTTCTTT
clone_size: -; v_call: TRBV11-3; j_call: TRBJ1-2; d_call: -; cdr3_aa: CASSSGQYGYTF; cdr3_nt: TGTGCCAGCAGCTCCGGACAGTATGGCTACACCTTC
clone_size: -; v_call: TRBV27; j_call: TRBJ1-2; d_call: TRBD1; cdr3_aa: CASSLTGGYGYTF; cdr3_nt: TGTGCCAGCAGCCTGACAGGGGGATATGGCTACACCTTC
clone_size: -; v_call: TRBV7-9; j_call: TRBJ1-1; d_call: TRBD1; cdr3_aa: CSSSLGQGVGTEAFF; cdr3_nt: TGTTCCAGCAGCTTAGGACAGGGGGTGGGGACTGAAGCTTTCTTT
clone_size: -; v_call: TRBV28; j_call: TRBJ1-5; d_call: -; cdr3_aa: CASTLDIEQPQHF; cdr3_nt: TGTGCCAGCACCCTGGACATTGAACAGCCCCAGCATTTT